This passage covers 28 T cell receptor beta chains from one sample sequenced in a study of T-cell memory formation after mild COVID-19. TCRdb redid the calling of the 5' RACE reads with MiXCR, one entry per CDR3 protein. Among around 400,000 distinct CDR3 sequences listed, approximately 24% were seen once. The sample taken for sequencing was PBMCs or a T cell subset sorted from them (not recorded which). The source of these receptors is an adult woman who had mild COVID-19 (a few samples of this study predate the infection). Cell type and time point are not known.

The chain employs TRBV27 and TRBJ1-6, with 9 bases identical to TRBD1. The CDR3 covers 14 residues. Germline CDR1 MNHEY, CDR2 SMNVEV (reference sequence). Losses at the gene ends were 6 bases for V and 9 bases for J; bases not matched to a gene: 6. The CDR3 sequence: CASSPDRGGSPLHF. In DNA, the CDR3 is TGTGCCAGCAGCCCGGACAGGGGAGGTTCACCCCTCCACTTT.

This clonotype counts as medium-sized (0.01 to 0.1%). This sequence joins TRBV12-3 or TRBV12-4 and TRBJ2-7, with no clear D. The CDR3 has 13 residues. V was shortened by 5 bases and J by 3 bases, with 11 bases between the two germline ends. The CDR3 DNA is TGTGCCAGCAGTCTTACAAGATACTACGAGCAGTACTTC. It is translated as CASSLTRYYEQYF.

The chain carries TRBV5-1 and TRBJ2-7; D is possibly TRBD1 (5 bases). The CDR3 spans 14 residues. Per germline, CDR1 SGHRS and CDR2 YFSETQ. V was trimmed by 6 bases and J by 0 bases, leaving 13 bases between them. The CDR3 nucleotides read TGCGCCAGCAAACAGGATTCCCGCTCCTACGAGCAGTACTTC. Residues: CASKQDSRSYEQYF.

The rearrangement links TRBV5-1 to TRBJ1-2; D may be TRBD1 (5 bases). CDR1 is SGHRS, CDR2 YFSETQ, per germline. The V end was cut by 0 bases, the J end by 2 bases, with 11 bases between. The CDR3 consists of 15 residues. The CDR3 nucleotides are TGCGCCAGCAGCTTGGAGGGCTGGGACAACTATGGCTACACCTTC. This codes for CASSLEGWDNYGYTF.

The chain employs TRBV5-6 and TRBJ1-1; D is unclear. This CDR3 contains 11 residues. Trimming removed 4 bases at V and 7 bases at J, with 8 bases between. The germline CDR1 and CDR2 sequences are SGHDT and YYEEEE. The CDR3 DNA sequence: TGTGCCAGCAGCCTAGAGTATGAAGCTTTCTTT. Translation gives CASSLEYEAFF.

This clonotype is deemed medium-sized. The chain uses TRBV9 and TRBJ2-2; D is unclear. Germline V gives CDR1 SGDLS, CDR2 YYNGEE. Trimming left V 0 bases short and J 1 base short, with 4 bases between. The CDR3 spans 14 residues. The CDR3 protein is CASSVARNTGELFF. In nucleotides, the CDR3 is TGTGCCAGCAGCGTAGCCAGGAACACCGGGGAGCTGTTTTTT.

This clonotype was detected only a few times. This rearrangement joins TRBV5-1 to TRBJ1-4; no definite D call. This CDR3 spans 15 amino acids. Trimming took off 0 bases at V and 4 bases at J, with 10 bases between the two ends. Germline loops: CDR1 SGHRS, CDR2 YFSETQ. The CDR3 DNA reads TGCGCCAGCAGCTTGGTAGGGAACGATAATGAAAAACTGTTTTTT. This translates into CASSLVGNDNEKLFF. Together with reference TRBV5-1 and TRBJ1-4, the CDR3 gives the full variable domain: KAGVTQTPRYLIKTRGQQVTLSCSPISGHRSVSWYQQTPGQGLQFLFEYFSETQRNKGNFPGRFSGRQFSNSRSEMNVSTLELGDSALYLCASSLVGNDNEKLFFGSGTQLSVL.

This clonotype was observed a few times. The V call is TRBV20-1, the J call TRBJ2-5; no clear D. Germline V lookup: CDR1 DFQATT, CDR2 SNEGSKA (reference sequence). Trimming cost V 6 bases and J 0 bases, with 17 bases left between them. The CDR3 length is 15 residues. In DNA form, the CDR3 reads TGCAGTGCCTTCAAAAAGTTAGGGTACCAAGAGACCCAGTACTTC. Encoded protein: CSAFKKLGYQETQYF.

This clonotype was detected a few times. The chain employs TRBV11-2 and TRBJ2-3; D is ambiguous. The CDR3 totals 15 residues. The ends were cut back, 7 bases at V and 2 bases at J, with 16 bases in the middle. Germline V CDR1 and CDR2: SGHAT, FQNNGV. This CDR3 is CASNPNSRPTDTQYF. In DNA form, the CDR3 reads TGTGCCAGCAACCCCAATTCCAGACCCACAGATACGCAGTATTTT.

This chain links TRBV20-1 with TRBJ1-2; the match to TRBD1 covers 9 bases. Germline V gene data show CDR1 as DFQATT and CDR2 as SNEGSKA (reference sequence). This CDR3 contains 17 residues. The trim removed 7 bases at V and 1 base at J, leaving 16 bases unmatched. The chain's CDR3 is CSEVPSSGQGRNYGYTF. The CDR3 DNA sequence: TGCAGTGAAGTACCCTCGTCGGGACAGGGACGTAACTATGGCTACACCTTC.

The sample holds a few counts of this clonotype. The chain employs TRBV7-8 and TRBJ2-2; 8 nucleotides agree with TRBD1. The CDR3 has 18 amino acids. V lost 2 bases to trimming and J lost 1 base; unmatched junction nucleotides: 9. The germline CDR1 and CDR2 sequences are SGHVS and FQNEAQ. Written as DNA, the CDR3 is TGTGCCAGCAGCTTAAGGGACAGGACCCCCTTGAACACCGGGGAGCTGTTTTTT. Its translation is CASSLRDRTPLNTGELFF.

This clonotype was counted only a few times. This chain links TRBV5-8 with TRBJ1-6; TRBD1 is a possible D gene (6 bases). The germline gives CDR1 SGHTS, CDR2 YDEGEE. The V end lost 4 bases, the J end lost 7 bases, and 15 bases lay between the germline ends. The CDR3 consists of 15 residues. CDR3 loop: CASSGQPAVNSPLHF. CDR3 bases: TGTGCCAGCAGCGGACAGCCCGCTGTAAATTCACCCCTCCACTTT.

In this sample, this clonotype turned up a few times. This sequence joins TRBV29-1 and TRBJ2-4; D unclear. CDR3 size: 11 residues. V was cut by 4 bases and J by 9 bases, with 10 bases left in between. Per the germline V gene, CDR1 is SQVTM and CDR2 is ANQGSEA. CDR3 DNA sequence: TGCAGCGTTGGTCTAGGCGGCATTCAGTACTTC. It yields the protein CSVGLGGIQYF.

This clonotype appeared many times. The chain uses TRBV5-1 and TRBJ1-6; the D gene is possibly TRBD1 (6 bases). Trimming stripped 1 base from V and 8 bases from J, with 10 bases between. CDR1 is SGHRS and CDR2 is YFSETQ in the germline V gene. The CDR3 has 14 residues. CDR3 protein: CASSLFAGDSPLHF. DNA for the CDR3: TGCGCCAGCAGCTTGTTCGCAGGGGATTCACCCCTCCACTTT.

There are a few counts of this clonotype. The chain couples TRBV12-3 or TRBV12-4 to TRBJ2-3, with unresolved D. The CDR3 consists of 13 residues. Trimming pared 7 bases from V and 2 bases from J, leaving 10 bases between. In DNA, the CDR3 is TGTGCCAGCACGGGCTATAACACAGATACGCAGTATTTT. As protein: CASTGYNTDTQYF.

V gene TRBV5-1 combines with J gene TRBJ1-2; TRBD1 might be the D (6 bases). CDR1 is SGHRS, CDR2 YFSETQ, per germline. The length of the CDR3 is 14 residues. V dropped 3 bases and J dropped 4 bases, with 13 bases sitting between them. The CDR3 here is CASSSGQSLYGYTF. The CDR3 coding sequence is TGCGCCAGCAGCTCCGGACAGAGCCTCTATGGCTACACCTTC.

This clonotype was seen a few times. This chain uses TRBV12-5 with TRBJ1-2; D unresolved. The germline V and J ends were trimmed by 2 bases and 8 bases, with 12 bases remaining between them. The CDR3 totals 13 residues. CDR1 is LGHNT and CDR2 is FRNRAP in the germline V gene. The CDR3 here is CASGLWGSIGYTF. The CDR3 DNA follows: TGTGCTAGTGGTTTGTGGGGTTCTATCGGCTACACCTTC.

The chain carries TRBV29-1 and TRBJ1-2; D unclear. The CDR3 runs to 13 residues. Germline values: CDR1 SQVTM, CDR2 ANQGSEA. The V end was cut by 5 bases, the J end by 4 bases, with 14 bases between. In DNA form, the CDR3 reads TGCAGCGTTAGAAGGGCCGACCTCTATGGCTACACCTTC. As protein: CSVRRADLYGYTF.

This rearrangement joins TRBV20-1 to TRBJ2-7; 10 bases line up with TRBD1. The germline V gene has CDR1 DFQATT and CDR2 SNEGSKA (reference sequence). Trimming took 6 bases from V and 1 from J; bases not matched to a gene: 6. This CDR3 has 14 amino acids. The CDR3 sequence is CSATGTGVSYEQYF. The CDR3 nucleotides are TGCAGTGCGACCGGGACAGGGGTTTCCTACGAGCAGTACTTC.

As DNA, the CDR3 is TGTGCCAGCAGCCAGGTCACAGGGCGAGGCGAGCAGTACTTC. It translates to CASSQVTGRGEQYF. The chain employs TRBV7-2 and TRBJ2-7, with a tentative D call TRBD1 (6 bases). The CDR3 is made up of 14 amino acids. Trimming shortened V by 5 bases and J by 6 bases, and 17 bases separated the two germline ends. Looked up from germline, CDR1 is SGHTA and CDR2 is FQGNSA. The variable domain in full, completed from reference TRBV7-2 and TRBJ2-7, reads GAGVSQSPSNKVTEKGKDVELRCDPISGHTALYWYRQSLGQGLEFLIYFQGNSAPDKSGLPSDRFSAERTGGSVSTLTIQRTQQEDSAVYLCASSQVTGRGEQYFGPGTRLTVT.

Details on this clonotype: The CDR3 ends on some other residue instead of the conserved phenylalanine or tryptophan, so this is likely a read error. The DNA is left out, because the CDR3 cannot be placed on it with certainty; the CDR3 is given as TCRdb lists it. The CDR3 here is CASSLGLAEL. The chain combines TRBV7-9 with TRBJ2-1; the D segment call TRBD2 is taken from the table without a DNA check. Counting both end residues, the CDR3 totals 10 amino acids. CDR1 and CDR2 from the germline V gene are SEHNR and FQNEAQ (reference sequence).

This clonotype was detected a few times. This chain joins TRBV4-2 and TRBJ1-1, with unresolved D. The length of the CDR3 is 15 residues. Germline CDR1 LGHNA, CDR2 YNFKEQ. V lost 5 bases, J lost 2 bases, and 15 bases lay in between. CDR3 in DNA: TGTGCCAGCAGCTCAGCTATCCAAGGTAACACTGAAGCTTTCTTT. Its translation: CASSSAIQGNTEAFF.

The V gene is TRBV12-3 or TRBV12-4, the J gene TRBJ2-1; 11 bases are shared with TRBD2. The CDR3 runs to 15 residues. V lost 5 bases and J lost 15; bases outside the gene matches: 15. CDR3 sequence: CASSPQGLAAPRRFF. The CDR3 DNA reads TGTGCCAGCAGTCCCCAGGGACTAGCGGCACCCAGGCGGTTCTTC.

This clonotype was detected only a few times. The gene calls are TRBV7-9 and TRBJ2-7, with D tentatively TRBD1 (6 bases). The CDR3 has 18 amino acids. Trimming left V 5 bases short and J 1 base short, with 24 bases between. The germline V gene has CDR1 SEHNR and CDR2 FQNEAQ (reference sequence). The CDR3 is CASSPSQGWLAKSYEQYF. The CDR3 DNA is TGTGCCAGCAGCCCATCCCAGGGGTGGTTAGCGAAATCCTACGAGCAGTACTTC.

The chain is built from TRBV7-9 and TRBJ2-7, with TRBD1 identical over 7 bases. The V gene end was trimmed by 4 bases and the J gene end by 2 bases; junction bases not matched to a gene: 5. The CDR3 contains 14 residues. Germline CDR1 is SEHNR and CDR2 is FQNEAQ (reference sequence). The CDR3 nucleotides are TGTGCCAGCAGCTCCGGGGACAGAGCCTACGAGCAGTACTTC. Its protein product is CASSSGDRAYEQYF.

The V call is TRBV24-1, the J call TRBJ2-3, with 9 bases lining up with TRBD1. From germline, CDR1 is KGHDR and CDR2 SFDVKD. The CDR3 length is 16 residues. V lost 4 bases and J lost 3; bases outside the gene matches: 7. The CDR3 sequence: CATSEPGQGMTDTQYF. CDR3 DNA: TGTGCCACCAGTGAGCCGGGACAGGGTATGACAGATACGCAGTATTTT.

The rearrangement uses TRBV24-1 and TRBJ2-1, with a weak D call TRBD2 (5 bases). The CDR3 sequence is 13 residues long. Germline V gene data show CDR1 as KGHDR and CDR2 as SFDVKD. V shed 4 bases and J shed 4 bases, with 7 bases lying between them. The CDR3 DNA is TGTGCCACCAGTGACCCGGGGTACAATGAGCAGTTCTTC. This codes for CATSDPGYNEQFF.

This clonotype has only a few counts. This chain links TRBV6-6 with TRBJ1-5; tentative D call: TRBD1 (6 bases). V was pared by 0 bases and J by 6 bases, with 9 bases between. Germline V gives CDR1 MNHNY, CDR2 SVGAGI (reference sequence). There are 14 residues in the CDR3. CDR3 coding DNA: TGTGCCAGCAGTTACTCGGGGGCCGGTCAGCCCCAGCATTTT. Its protein is CASSYSGAGQPQHF.